One and the same sample provided the 3 T cell receptor beta chains below, sequenced in a study of blood T cell repertoires in COVID-19 (dated by TCRdb to the early 2020s). The protocol used for the library was the immunoSEQ multiplex PCR assay. In TCRdb, the immuneACCESS table is reduced to in-frame sequences with V and J assigned. These tables do not hold every clone; where another copy was compared, an unresolved V gene accounts for under half, and the others remain unexplained. The sample has 280,000 or so clones on record, just under 90% of them singletons. Of the sample, 2.9% falls within the top ten clones. Specimen: PBMCs or T cells enriched from blood (not recorded which). Receptors were obtained from a woman aged 45-65 years who had been exposed to COVID-19.

V and J are TRBV5-1 and TRBJ2-3; the D gene is possibly TRBD2 (5 bases). This CDR3 is 12 amino acids long. Germline CDR1 and CDR2: SGHRS and YFSETQ. Trimming took off 3 bases at V and 3 bases at J, with 5 bases between the two ends. The CDR3 bases are TGCGCCAGCAGCTCGGGGACAGATACGCAGTATTTT. The encoded protein is CASSSGTDTQYF.

CDR3 DNA sequence: TGTGCCAGCTCACCACCGGGGGCCTGGGATACGCAGTATTTT. Protein: CASSPPGAWDTQYF. The rearrangement uses TRBV18 and TRBJ2-3; D possibly corresponds to TRBD1 (6 bases). This CDR3 spans 14 amino acids. Trimming shortened V by 0 bases and J by 6 bases, and 10 bases separated the two germline ends. Germline-derived CDR1 and CDR2 are KGHSH and LQKENI. Full variable domain (outside the CDR3, taken from reference TRBV18 and TRBJ2-3): NAGVMQNPRHLVRRRGQEARLRCSPMKGHSHVYWYRQLPEEGLKFMVYLQKENIIDESGMPKERFSAEFPKEGPSILRIQQVVRGDSAAYFCASSPPGAWDTQYFGPGTRLTVL.

The gene calls are TRBV3-1 (or the pseudogene TRBV3-2) and TRBJ2-7, with a tentative D call TRBD1 (5 bases). V lost 0 bases and J lost 4, with 13 bases in between. The CDR3 has 15 amino acids. The germline V gene has CDR1 LGHDT and CDR2 YNNKEL (reference sequence). For the CDR3, the DNA is TGTGCCAGCAGCCAAGATCTTGTAGGGGTTTACGAGCAGTACTTC. Its translation is CASSQDLVGVYEQYF.